This TCR beta chain is drawn from a study of T-cell memory formation after mild COVID-19. The overall study: Among the donors, TCR clusters were largely specific to each donor.

The CDR3 runs 18 residues. Germline lookup yields CDR1 LGHNA and CDR2 YSLEER. Trimming removed 0 bases at V and 2 bases at J, with 18 bases between. About this clonotype: Its antigen is not identified.

Study conclusions and caveats: The study found contracting CD4+ clones mainly in CM and EM and contracting CD8+ clones in EMRA.

TCRdb used MiXCR to reprocess the 5' RACE reads, holding one entry per CDR3 protein. In the table there are about 560,000 distinct CDR3 sequences, 20% to 25% of which are singletons. Sequencing was carried out using PBMCs or a T cell subset sorted from them (not recorded which). The receptor was isolated from an adult woman who had mild COVID-19 (a few samples of this study predate the infection). Cell type and time point are not known. The chain uses TRBV4-3 and TRBJ2-3, with D hard to call. This CDR3 reads CASSQEGRSAGPTDTQYF. The CDR3 DNA sequence: TGCGCCAGCAGCCAAGAGGGCCGGAGCGCTGGCCCCACAGATACGCAGTATTTT.